This is a list of T cell receptor beta chains from one sample in a study of blood T cell repertoires in COVID-19. TCRdb keeps only in-frame clones here, not all; method: immunoSEQ multiplex PCR. The table records under 200,000 clones, 89% of them present only once. Source material: PBMCs or T cells enriched from blood (not recorded which). All receptors derive from a woman between 18 and 29 years old who had recovered from COVID-19. Both conserved end residues are part of each CDR3. Each record gives: J gene, clone size, D gene, V gene, CDR3 DNA, CDR3 protein. D genes are given only for firm matches. Clone size is shown for a subset of rows, as once, few, many or a class of expanded clone.

TRBJ2-1 | - | - | TRBV7-9 | TGTGCCAGCAGCCCCGCCCCCCGGAATGAGCAGTTCTTC | CASSPAPRNEQFF
TRBJ2-7 | - | - | TRBV7-6 | TGTGCCAGCAGCCCCACCCTTGGCGGGACCCCCCCCTACGAGCAGTACTTC | CASSPTLGGTPPYEQYF
TRBJ2-5 | - | - | TRBV4-3 | TGCGCCAGCAGCCAAGATCTGGCACAGTACCAAGAGACCCAGTACTTC | CASSQDLAQYQETQYF
TRBJ2-7 | - | TRBD2 | TRBV10-3 | TGTGCCATCAGTGAGTCTGGGGGACTAGCGGGAGATCCCGAGCAGTACTTC | CAISESGGLAGDPEQYF
TRBJ2-7 | - | TRBD1 | TRBV13 | TGTGCCAGCAGCCCCCGGACAGGGAACGAGCAGTACTTC | CASSPRTGNEQYF
TRBJ2-1 | - | TRBD2 | TRBV29-1 | TGCAGCGTTGGGCCCGGGACTAGGGGCAATGAGCAGTTCTTC | CSVGPGTRGNEQFF
TRBJ2-4 | - | TRBD1 | TRBV18 | TGTGCCAGCTCACCACCGGGACAGGGCAAAAACATTCAGTACTTC | CASSPPGQGKNIQYF
TRBJ2-3 | - | TRBD2 | TRBV28 | TGTGCCAGCAGAGAGGGGACTAGCGGGAGGCCCCTGGCAGATACGCAGTATTTT | CASREGTSGRPLADTQYF
TRBJ2-7 | - | - | TRBV9 | TGTGCCAGCAGCGTAGAGGCAGGGCTCTCCTACGAGCAGTACTTC | CASSVEAGLSYEQYF
TRBJ2-7 | - | TRBD1 | TRBV6-5 | TGTGCCAGCAGTTCTCAGGGGGTCTTGTACGAGCAGTACTTC | CASSSQGVLYEQYF
TRBJ2-2 | - | TRBD2 | TRBV9 | TGTGCCAGCAGCGTAGGACGACTAGCGGCCACCGGGGAGCTGTTTTTT | CASSVGRLAATGELFF
TRBJ2-7 | - | TRBD1 | TRBV28 | TGTGCCAGCAGGGGATCCCGGGACAGCTACGAGCAGTACTTC | CASRGSRDSYEQYF
TRBJ2-7 | once | - | TRBV18 | TGTGCCAGCTCACCCAGACGGGACACCTCCTACGAGCAGTACTTC | CASSPRRDTSYEQYF
TRBJ2-1 | - | TRBD1 | TRBV18 | TGTGCCAGCTCACCACCGAAAGGGACAGCCCTATACAATGAGCAGTTCTTC | CASSPPKGTALYNEQFF
TRBJ2-1 | - | TRBD2 | TRBV5-4 | TGTGCCAGCAGCTTGGAGGCGGGAGTCCGAAATGAGCAGTTCTTC | CASSLEAGVRNEQFF
TRBJ2-1 | - | - | TRBV25-1 | TGTGCCAGCAGTGAAACAGACAATGAGCAGTTCTTC | CASSETDNEQFF
TRBJ2-7 | - | - | TRBV4-3 | TGCGCCAGCAGCCAAGATCAGGGGCCGCGCTACGAGCAGTACTTC | CASSQDQGPRYEQYF
TRBJ2-5 | - | TRBD2 | TRBV2 | TGTGCCAGCAGTGACCGGACTAGCGGGGATATACAAGAGACCCAGTACTTC | CASSDRTSGDIQETQYF
TRBJ2-3 | - | - | TRBV27 | TGTGCCAGCAGTTTATACCCGTCGCGAACGTCAGATACGCAGTATTTT | CASSLYPSRTSDTQYF
TRBJ1-1 | - | TRBD1 | TRBV28 | TGTGCCAGCAGTTTTCGGACAGGGGCCGGGATGAACACTGAAGCTTTCTTT | CASSFRTGAGMNTEAFF
TRBJ1-5 | - | TRBD1 | TRBV11-2 | TGTGCCAGCAGCTTGGGACAGGGGAATCAGCCCCAGCATTTT | CASSLGQGNQPQHF
TRBJ1-1 | - | TRBD1 | TRBV5-4 | TGTGCCAGCAGCGAGGGGACAGGGAACACTGAAGCTTTCTTT | CASSEGTGNTEAFF
TRBJ2-2 | - | - | TRBV6-5 | TGTGCCAGCAGTTACATCTCCGGGGAGCTGTTTTTT | CASSYISGELFF
TRBJ2-3 | - | - | TRBV4-1 | TGCGCCAGCAGCCCCGGGGTGGGGGGTGATACGCAGTATTTT | CASSPGVGGDTQYF
TRBJ2-4 | once | TRBD2 | TRBV2 | TGTGCCAGCAGTGATGACGCGGGACTAGCGGGAGCCCTTCAGTACTTC | CASSDDAGLAGALQYF
TRBJ2-3 | - | - | TRBV11-2 | TGTGCCAGCAGCTTACTACCGAAGGGGGATACGCAGTATTTT | CASSLLPKGDTQYF
TRBJ1-6 | few | - | TRBV10-3 | TGTGCCACAAAACAGGCGCCCTATAGTAAGGCCCTCCACTTT | CATKQAPYSKALHF
TRBJ2-5 | - | TRBD1 | TRBV5-1 | TGCGCCAGCAGCCCGGGACAGGGGGCTTCCAAGGGAGAGACCCAGTACTTC | CASSPGQGASKGETQYF
TRBJ1-6 | - | TRBD1 | TRBV6-6 | TGTGCCAGCAGTTCCTTCCGACAGGGGAATTCACCCCTCCACTTT | CASSSFRQGNSPLHF
TRBJ2-7 | - | - | TRBV6-2/TRBV6-3 | TGTGCCAGCAGTTACTCGGACAACTACGAGCAGTACTTC | CASSYSDNYEQYF
TRBJ1-2 | - | - | TRBV20-1 | TGCAGTGCTAGGAGGGAGGGCTACACCTTC | CSARREGYTF
TRBJ2-7 | - | - | TRBV3-1/TRBV3-2 | TGTGCCAGCAGCTCCGGGGTGGGTCTCTACGAGCAGTACTTC | CASSSGVGLYEQYF
TRBJ2-3 | once | TRBD1 | TRBV6-5 | TGTGCCAGCAGAACTACAGGGGTTACAGATACGCAGTATTTT | CASRTTGVTDTQYF
TRBJ2-1 | once | - | TRBV28 | TGTGCCAGCAGTTTCTGGACAGTGGGTAATGAGCAGTTCTTC | CASSFWTVGNEQFF
TRBJ2-7 | - | - | TRBV5-4 | TGTGCCAGCAGCACCCCCGGGAGCTCCCACTACGAGCAGTACTTC | CASSTPGSSHYEQYF
TRBJ2-1 | few | - | TRBV19 | TGTGCCAGTAGTATAGGGGGGACTGGGAATGAGCAGTTCTTC | CASSIGGTGNEQFF
TRBJ2-3 | - | - | TRBV27 | TGTGCCAGCACGGACTTAGCCCACACAGATACGCAGTATTTT | CASTDLAHTDTQYF